Only one count was recorded for the clone carrying this T cell receptor beta chain. This entry belongs to a study of blood T cell repertoires in COVID-19. The V end was cut by 3 bases, the J end by 5 bases, with 7 bases between. Germline CDR1 reads KGHDR; CDR2 reads SFDVKD. The CDR3 runs to 13 residues. The participants were between roughly 18 and 100 years old and came from about two dozen US areas. Two negative PCRs, clearance, or symptom resolution were required of recovered Cohort 3 donors. As processed by the authors: Quantification of nucleated cells was approximated via reference gene primer amplification. Here immunoSEQ multiplex PCR was the method, and the copy in TCRdb shows in-frame clones only, minus some. That table is the source of V, J and clone size, and D and trimming were worked out from the DNA. The repertoire holds approximately 470,000 clones, with 87% as singletons.

The sequence derives from a woman between 18 and 29 years old who had recovered from COVID-19. The sample taken for sequencing was PBMCs or T cells enriched from blood (not recorded which). V usage is TRBV24-1 and J usage is TRBJ1-5; D remains unclear. CDR3 residues: CATSDPRDQPQHF. The CDR3 nucleotides are TGTGCCACCAGTGATCCCCGAGATCAGCCCCAGCATTTT.